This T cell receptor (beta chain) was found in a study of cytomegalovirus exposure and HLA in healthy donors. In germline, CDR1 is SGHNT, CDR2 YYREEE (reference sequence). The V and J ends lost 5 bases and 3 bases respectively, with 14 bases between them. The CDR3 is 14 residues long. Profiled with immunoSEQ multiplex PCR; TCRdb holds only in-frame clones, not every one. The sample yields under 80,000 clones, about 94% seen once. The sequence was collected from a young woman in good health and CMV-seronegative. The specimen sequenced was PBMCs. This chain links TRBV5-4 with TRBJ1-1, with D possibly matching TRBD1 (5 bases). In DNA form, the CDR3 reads TGTGCCAGCAGGAAGGGCGGGGGGGACACTGAAGCTTTCTTT. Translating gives CASRKGGGDTEAFF.